This T cell receptor (beta chain) comes out of a study of glioma-infiltrating T cells after dendritic cell vaccination. About the study: Autologous tumor lysate was loaded overnight onto monocyte-derived dendritic cells grown seven to eight days with IL-4 and GM-CSF.

Note on this clone: Antigen: not known.

Overall study results and limits: The cohort had few patients with full blood and tumor sets. Patients with more pretreatment TILs had longer time to progression and survival.

No glioblastoma patient carried an isocitrate dehydrogenase mutation. This CDR3 contains 16 residues. Germline CDR1 is SGDLS and CDR2 is YYNGEE. Trimming cost V 0 bases and J 6 bases, with 15 bases left between them. Data came from immunoSEQ multiplex PCR; TCRdb stores just in-frame clones and leaves some out. The sample lists approximately 82,000 clones, 70% to 90% occurring once. The source of this sequence is a human donor with glioblastoma. The sample in question was blood, obtained before dendritic cell vaccination. This chain links TRBV9 with TRBJ2-2; maybe TRBD2 (5 bases). The CDR3 spells CASSVGGNWIPGELFF. The CDR3, as DNA: TGTGCCAGCAGCGTAGGAGGGAATTGGATTCCCGGGGAGCTGTTTTTT.